The 20 T cell receptor beta chains given below trace back to one sample, sequenced in a study of tumor and adjacent non-tumor tissue in lung cancer. No cell sorting was done before RNA was extracted from the tissue. TCRbeta libraries were built with three rounds of nested PCR, modified from ARM-PCR. In TCRdb, the multiplex PCR reads were re-called with MiXCR into one record per CDR3 protein. This sample has more than 60,000 distinct CDR3 sequences; over 70% occur once, and the top ten carry less than 15%. Sample: lung tumor tissue. The receptors derive from a woman aged 45-65 years with non-small cell lung cancer.

With regard to this clonotype: An end of the junction does not agree with germline; a read error may underlie this. This chain links TRBV6-5 with TRBJ2-5, with D possibly matching TRBD2 (6 bases). In germline, CDR1 is MNHEY, CDR2 SVGAGI. This CDR3 spans 14 amino acids. CDR3 coding DNA: TGTGCCAGTAGCCGTGTGCGGGGTCAAGAGACCCAATACTTC. Translating it yields CASSRVRGQETQYF.

This clonotype appeared once. Given the absence of the conserved phenylalanine or tryptophan at the CDR3 end, a read error is likely. The rearrangement links TRBV12-3 or TRBV12-4 to TRBJ2-1; D unclear. The CDR3 is 14 residues long. CDR3 DNA: TGTGCCAGTAATAATTATATGGACCACAAAGAGCAGTTCTTA. Protein sequence: CASNNYMDHKEQFL.

This clonotype has only one observation. An end of the junction differs from the germline gene, which may be a read error. This chain links TRBV7-8 with TRBJ1-2; D might be TRBD1 (5 bases). Germline V gene sequence: CDR1 SGHVS, CDR2 FQNEAQ. This CDR3 has 13 amino acids. The CDR3 bases are TGTGCCAGCAGCTTAGCGTGGGACTATGGTTACACCTTC. Protein sequence: CASSLAWDYGYTF. Combining the CDR3 with reference TRBV7-8 and TRBJ1-2 gives the whole variable domain GAGVSQSPRYKVAKRGQDVALRCDPISGHVSLFWYQQALGQGPEFLTYFQNEAQLDKSGLPSDRFFAERPEGSVSTLKIQRTQQEDSAVYLCASSLAWDYGYTFGSGTRLTVV.

The rearrangement joins TRBV6-5 to TRBJ1-1, with a weak D call TRBD1 (5 bases). V shed 9 bases and J shed 4 bases, with 18 bases lying between them. Germline V gene data show CDR1 as MNHEY and CDR2 as SVGAGI. This CDR3 spans 14 amino acids. CDR3 amino acids: CASTSQEAVTEAFF. DNA for the CDR3: TGTGCCAGTACCTCACAGGAGGCTGTCACTGAAGCTTTCTTT.

V and J are TRBV6-4 and TRBJ2-5, with D unclear. CDR3 size: 13 residues. From germline, CDR1 is MRHNA and CDR2 SNTAGT. V was clipped by 6 bases and J by 2 bases, with 10 bases between them. The CDR3 is CASSTEPQETQYF. As DNA, the CDR3 is TGTGCCAGCAGCACGGAGCCTCAAGAGACCCAGTACTTC.

On this clonotype: A read error may produce the germline difference seen at one junction end. The chain has TRBV11-2 and TRBJ2-1; TRBD2 aligns across 9 bases. Germline V gene data show CDR1 as SGHAT and CDR2 as FQNNGV. The CDR3 length is 15 residues. As DNA, the CDR3 is TGTGCCAACTGCTTAGAATCTAGCGGGAATCATGAGCAGTTTTTC. Translating it yields CANCLESSGNHEQFF.

Regarding this clonotype: The junction and the germline gene differ at one end; a read error may be behind it. This chain connects TRBV6-2 or TRBV6-3 to TRBJ2-3, with 9 bases matching TRBD2. The CDR3 has 14 residues. Germline-derived CDR1 and CDR2 are MNHEY and SVGEGT. The CDR3, as DNA: TGTGCCAACACTCGGACTAGCGACACAGATACGCGGTATTTT. Encoded protein: CANTRTSDTDTRYF.

With respect to this clonotype: Relative to the germline gene, one junction end is altered; a read error may explain this. This chain connects TRBV11-2 to TRBJ2-7; 7 bases are a match to TRBD2. The germline V gene has CDR1 SGHAT and CDR2 FQNNGV. There are 17 residues in the CDR3. The CDR3 loop is CASCLDRDGRASYEQYF. The CDR3 region has the DNA TGTGCCAGCTGCTTAGATCGGGATGGGAGGGCATCCTACGAGCAGTACTTC.

As concerns this clonotype: One junction end disagrees with the germline gene, perhaps due to a read error. The chain links TRBV30 to TRBJ1-2, with 9 bases aligning to TRBD1. The germline V gene encodes CDR1 GTSNPN and CDR2 SVGIG (reference sequence). The CDR3 consists of 16 residues. This chain's CDR3 is CAWSGYRGRTNYGYTF. CDR3 sequence (DNA): TGTGCTTGGAGTGGATACAGGGGGCGGACTAACTATGGCTACACCTTC.

The chain employs TRBV4-1 and TRBJ2-1, with D perhaps being TRBD1 or TRBD2 (6 bases each). This CDR3 region has 15 residues. V was trimmed by 4 bases and J by 6 bases, leaving 16 bases between them. Germline CDR1 reads MGHRA; CDR2 reads YSYEKL. The CDR3 DNA sequence: TGCGCCAGCAGCCCCGATCGGGGGCACTCCAATGAGCAGTTCTTC. Protein product: CASSPDRGHSNEQFF.

Concerning this clonotype: The junction shows a germline mismatch at one end, possibly a read error. The chain carries TRBV11-2 and TRBJ1-5; D not certain. CDR3 length: 15 residues. From germline, CDR1 is SGHAT and CDR2 FQNNGV. Written as DNA, the CDR3 is TGTGCCAGCAGCTTAGGCCGGAACAGCGGGCAGCCCCACCATTTT. Its translation: CASSLGRNSGQPHHF.

This clonotype was picked up a small number of times. The chain has TRBV20-1 and TRBJ2-3, with D tentatively TRBD1 (5 bases). Germline V CDR1 and CDR2: DFQATT, SNEGSKA (reference sequence). Deletions cut 3 bases from V and 2 bases from J, with 12 bases between. The CDR3 is 14 residues long. DNA of the CDR3: TGCAGTGCTAGCAGGGCGGAGTTCACAGATACGCAGTATTTT. Translating it yields CSASRAEFTDTQYF.

As to this clonotype: The conserved closing phenylalanine or tryptophan is absent in this CDR3, likely reflecting a read error. This chain connects TRBV6-6 to TRBJ2-4; TRBD2 matches at 9 bases. This CDR3 contains 16 residues. The germline CDR1 and CDR2 sequences are MNHNY and SVGAGI (reference sequence). Losses at the gene ends were 7 bases for V and 4 bases for J; bases not matched to a gene: 11. Here the CDR3 reads CASTLPGLANKNIQYI. The CDR3, as DNA: TGTGCCAGCACCTTACCCGGACTAGCGAATAAAAACATTCAGTACATC.

A word on this clonotype: At one of its ends the junction is not consistent with the germline gene, which may arise from a read error. This chain links TRBV6-6 with TRBJ1-2, with no clear D. In germline, CDR1 is MNHNY, CDR2 SVGAGI (reference sequence). There are 14 residues in the CDR3. CDR3 in DNA: TGTGCCAGCAATTCAGGATCGGCTAACTGTGGCTACACCTTC. Its translation is CASNSGSANCGYTF.

V gene TRBV10-3 combines with J gene TRBJ2-7, with 10 nucleotides matching TRBD1. Trimming at V came to 11 bases and at J to 0 bases, leaving 4 bases not matched to a gene. CDR3 length: 13 residues. Germline-derived CDR1 and CDR2 are ENHRY and SYGVKD. The CDR3 protein is CASWDRGSYEQYF. The CDR3 DNA follows: TGTGCCTCCTGGGACAGGGGCTCCTACGAGCAGTACTTC.

About this clonotype itself: Germline is not matched at one junction end, which may reflect a read error. This chain connects TRBV20-1 to TRBJ2-3; TRBD2 matches 9 bases. Germline CDR1 reads DFQATT; CDR2 reads SNEGSKA (reference sequence). The CDR3 has 13 residues. The DNA of the CDR3 is TGCAGTGCTCCCACCAAAGCGGGAGGCATGCAGTGTTTT. Protein sequence: CSAPTKAGGMQCF.

A note on this clonotype: One junction end disagrees with the germline gene, perhaps due to a read error. The J gene is TRBJ1-3, the V gene TRBV6-5, with D unclear. Germline V gene data show CDR1 as MNHEY and CDR2 as SVGAGI. This CDR3 contains 15 residues. CDR3 region: CVSSYSRQVGNTIYF. The CDR3 DNA follows: TGTGTCAGCAGTTACTCGAGGCAGGTTGGAAACACCATATACTTT.

As for this clonotype: At one end, the junction sequence differs from germline, possibly due to a read error. The rearrangement links TRBV6-5 to TRBJ2-2; D is possibly TRBD2 (5 bases). From germline, CDR1 is MNHEY and CDR2 SVGAGI. The CDR3 sequence is 15 residues long. CDR3 residues: CASYTRRPNTGELFF. The CDR3 DNA reads as TGTGCCAGCTACACCAGGAGGCCGAACACCGGGGAGCTGTTTTTC.

This clonotype appeared a single time. The junction differs from germline at one of its ends, possibly a read error. V gene TRBV11-2 combines with J gene TRBJ2-7, with TRBD2 identical over 9 bases. The CDR3 is 16 residues long. The germline V gene has CDR1 SGHAT and CDR2 FQNNGV. This CDR3 is CASSLHSSGRLSEHYF. In DNA form, the CDR3 reads TGTGCCAGCAGCTTACACTCCAGCGGGAGGCTTAGTGAGCACTACTTC.

The chain combines TRBV7-9 with TRBJ2-5, with 7 bases fitting TRBD1. From germline, CDR1 is SEHNR and CDR2 FQNEAQ (reference sequence). This CDR3 has 15 residues. With 4 bases clipped from V and 4 bases from J, the junction kept 9 bases outside the gene matches. The CDR3 bases are TGTGCCAGCAGCTCCACCAGGGGGTCGGCAGAGACCCAGTACTTC. Translation gives CASSSTRGSAETQYF.